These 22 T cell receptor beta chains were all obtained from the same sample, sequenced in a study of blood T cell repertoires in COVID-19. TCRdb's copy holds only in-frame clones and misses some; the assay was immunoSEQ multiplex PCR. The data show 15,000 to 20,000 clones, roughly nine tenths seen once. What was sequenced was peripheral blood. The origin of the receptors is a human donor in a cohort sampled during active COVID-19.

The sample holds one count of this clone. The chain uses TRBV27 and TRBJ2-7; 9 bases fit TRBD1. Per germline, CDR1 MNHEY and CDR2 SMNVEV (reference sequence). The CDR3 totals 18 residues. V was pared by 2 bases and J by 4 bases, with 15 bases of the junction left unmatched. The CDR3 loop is CASSLISEVGTGSYEQYF. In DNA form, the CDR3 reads TGTGCCAGCAGTTTAATTTCGGAGGTAGGGACAGGGTCTTACGAGCAGTACTTC.

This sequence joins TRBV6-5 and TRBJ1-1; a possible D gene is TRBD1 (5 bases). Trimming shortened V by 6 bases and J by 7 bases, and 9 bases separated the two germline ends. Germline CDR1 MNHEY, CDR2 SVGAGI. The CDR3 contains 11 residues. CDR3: CASRTDYEAFF. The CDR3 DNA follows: TGTGCCAGCAGGACAGATTATGAAGCTTTCTTT.

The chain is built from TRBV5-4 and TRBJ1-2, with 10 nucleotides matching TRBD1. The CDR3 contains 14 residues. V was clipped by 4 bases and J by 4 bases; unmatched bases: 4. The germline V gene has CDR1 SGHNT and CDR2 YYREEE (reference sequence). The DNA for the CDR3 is TGTGCCAGCAGCCCGGACAGGGGGGGCTATGGCTACACCTTC. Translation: CASSPDRGGYGYTF.

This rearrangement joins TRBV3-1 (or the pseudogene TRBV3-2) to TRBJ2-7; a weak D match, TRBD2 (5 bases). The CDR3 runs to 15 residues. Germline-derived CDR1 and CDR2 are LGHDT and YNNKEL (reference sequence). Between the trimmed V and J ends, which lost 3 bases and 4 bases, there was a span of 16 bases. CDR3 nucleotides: TGTGCCAGCAGCCATAACGCCGGCCGGGATTACGAGCAGTACTTC. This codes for CASSHNAGRDYEQYF.

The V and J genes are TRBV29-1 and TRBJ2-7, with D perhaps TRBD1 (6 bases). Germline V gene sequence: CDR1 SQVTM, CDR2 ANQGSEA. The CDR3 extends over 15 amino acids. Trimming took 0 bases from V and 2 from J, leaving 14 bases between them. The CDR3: CSVEEFRTEAYEQYF. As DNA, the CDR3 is TGCAGCGTTGAAGAGTTTAGGACAGAAGCCTACGAGCAGTACTTC.

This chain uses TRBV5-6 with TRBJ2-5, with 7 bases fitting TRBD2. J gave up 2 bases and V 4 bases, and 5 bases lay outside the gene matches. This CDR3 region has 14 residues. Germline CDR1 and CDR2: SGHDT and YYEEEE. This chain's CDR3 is CASSLRTRQETQYF. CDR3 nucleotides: TGTGCCAGCAGCCTACGGACTAGACAAGAGACCCAGTACTTC.

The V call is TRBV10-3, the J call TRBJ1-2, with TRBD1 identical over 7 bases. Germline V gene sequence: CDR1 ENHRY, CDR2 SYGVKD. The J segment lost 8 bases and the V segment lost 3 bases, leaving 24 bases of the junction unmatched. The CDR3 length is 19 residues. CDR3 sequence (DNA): TGTGCCATCAGTGAATATCCCAACCAAAATGTAGACAGGGTCACCGGCTACACCTTC. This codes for CAISEYPNQNVDRVTGYTF.

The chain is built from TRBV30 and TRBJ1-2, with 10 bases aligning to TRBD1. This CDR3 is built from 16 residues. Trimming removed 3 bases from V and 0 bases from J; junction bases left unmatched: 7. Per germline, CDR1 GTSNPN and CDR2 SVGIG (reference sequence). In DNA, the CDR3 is TGTGCCTGGAGGCGGACAGGGGGTAGAACTAACTATGGCTACACCTTC. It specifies CAWRRTGGRTNYGYTF.

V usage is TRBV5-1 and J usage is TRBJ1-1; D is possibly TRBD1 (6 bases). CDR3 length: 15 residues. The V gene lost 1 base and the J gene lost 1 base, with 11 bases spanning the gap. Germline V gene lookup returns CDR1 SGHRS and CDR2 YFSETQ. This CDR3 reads CASSLIQGTNTEAFF. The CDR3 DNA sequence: TGCGCCAGCAGCTTGATTCAGGGGACGAACACTGAAGCTTTCTTT.

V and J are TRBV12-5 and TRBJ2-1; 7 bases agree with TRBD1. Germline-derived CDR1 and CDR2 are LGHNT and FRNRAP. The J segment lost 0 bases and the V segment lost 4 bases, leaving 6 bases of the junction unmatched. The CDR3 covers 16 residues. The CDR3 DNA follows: TGTGCTAGTGGTTCGAGGGACAGAAGCTCCTACAATGAGCAGTTCTTC. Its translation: CASGSRDRSSYNEQFF.

CDR3 sequence (DNA): TGTGCCAGCAGTCAAGACAGATTCGCCTATGGCTACACCTTC. It encodes CASSQDRFAYGYTF. This chain uses TRBV28 with TRBJ1-2; D is perhaps TRBD1 (5 bases). The CDR3 extends over 14 amino acids. Germline values: CDR1 MDHEN, CDR2 SYDVKM. Trimming removed 5 bases from V and 4 bases from J, with 14 bases in between.

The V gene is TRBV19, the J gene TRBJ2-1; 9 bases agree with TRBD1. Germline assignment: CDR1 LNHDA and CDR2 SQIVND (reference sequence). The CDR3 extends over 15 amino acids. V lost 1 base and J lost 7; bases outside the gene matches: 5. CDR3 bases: TGTGCCAGTAGTATAGGGGGACAGGGCTTAAATGAGCAGTTCTTC. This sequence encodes CASSIGGQGLNEQFF.

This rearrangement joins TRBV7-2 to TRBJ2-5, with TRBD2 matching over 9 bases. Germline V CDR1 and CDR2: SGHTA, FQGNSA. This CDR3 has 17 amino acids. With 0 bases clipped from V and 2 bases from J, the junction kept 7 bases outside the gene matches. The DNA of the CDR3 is TGTGCCAGCAGCTTAGCCCTTAGCGGGGGTACTCAAGAGACCCAGTACTTC. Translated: CASSLALSGGTQETQYF. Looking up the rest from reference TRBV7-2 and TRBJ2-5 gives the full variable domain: GAGVSQSPSNKVTEKGKDVELRCDPISGHTALYWYRQSLGQGLEFLIYFQGNSAPDKSGLPSDRFSAERTGGSVSTLTIQRTQQEDSAVYLCASSLALSGGTQETQYFGPGTRLLVL.

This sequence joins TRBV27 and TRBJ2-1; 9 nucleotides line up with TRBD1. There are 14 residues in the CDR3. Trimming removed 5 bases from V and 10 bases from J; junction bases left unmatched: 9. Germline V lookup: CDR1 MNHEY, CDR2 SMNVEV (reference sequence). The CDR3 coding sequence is TGTGCCAGCAGTACCCGGGACAGGGTGTGGGAGCAGTTCTTC. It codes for CASSTRDRVWEQFF.

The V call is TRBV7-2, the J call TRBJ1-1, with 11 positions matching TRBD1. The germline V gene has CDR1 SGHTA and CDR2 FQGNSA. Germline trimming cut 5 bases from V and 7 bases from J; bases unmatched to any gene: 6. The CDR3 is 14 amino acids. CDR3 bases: TGTGCCAGCAGCCTGGACAGGGGGCGCGGTGAAGCTTTCTTT. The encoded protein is CASSLDRGRGEAFF.

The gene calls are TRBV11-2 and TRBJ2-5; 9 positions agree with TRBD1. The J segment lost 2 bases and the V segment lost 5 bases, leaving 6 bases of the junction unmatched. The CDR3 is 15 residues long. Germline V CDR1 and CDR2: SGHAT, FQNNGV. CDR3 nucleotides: TGTGCCAGCAGCATCGGGACAGGGAGACAAGAGACCCAGTACTTC. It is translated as CASSIGTGRQETQYF.

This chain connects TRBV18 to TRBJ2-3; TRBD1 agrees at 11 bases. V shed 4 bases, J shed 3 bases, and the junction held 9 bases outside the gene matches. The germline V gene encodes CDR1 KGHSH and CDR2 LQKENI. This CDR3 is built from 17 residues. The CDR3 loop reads CASSLKGQGARTDTQYF. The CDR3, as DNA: TGTGCCAGCTCACTCAAAGGACAGGGGGCGAGGACAGATACGCAGTATTTT.

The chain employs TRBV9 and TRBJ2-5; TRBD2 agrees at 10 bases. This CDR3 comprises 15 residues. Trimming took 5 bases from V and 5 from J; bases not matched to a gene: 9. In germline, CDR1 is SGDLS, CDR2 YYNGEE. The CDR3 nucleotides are TGTGCCAGCAGTCTCACTAGCGGGACGTACGAGACCCAGTACTTC. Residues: CASSLTSGTYETQYF.

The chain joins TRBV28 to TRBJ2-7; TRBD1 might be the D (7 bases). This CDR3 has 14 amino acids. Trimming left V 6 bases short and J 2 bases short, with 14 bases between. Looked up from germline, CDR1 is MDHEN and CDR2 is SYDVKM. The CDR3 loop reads CASRRRGQTYEQYF. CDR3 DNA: TGTGCCAGCAGACGGAGGGGACAGACCTACGAGCAGTACTTC. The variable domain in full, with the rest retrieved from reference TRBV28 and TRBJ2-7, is DVKVTQSSRYLVKRTGEKVFLECVQDMDHENMFWYRQDPGLGLRLIYFSYDVKMKEKGDIPEGYSVSREKKERFSLILESASTNQTSMYLCASRRRGQTYEQYFGPGTRLTVT.

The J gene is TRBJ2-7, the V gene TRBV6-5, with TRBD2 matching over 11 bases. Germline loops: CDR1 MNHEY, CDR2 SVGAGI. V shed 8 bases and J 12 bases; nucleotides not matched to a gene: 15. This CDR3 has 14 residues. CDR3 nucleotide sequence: TGTGCCAGCTCCTCTCAGACTAGCGGGACAATTCGGTACTTC. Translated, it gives CASSSQTSGTIRYF.

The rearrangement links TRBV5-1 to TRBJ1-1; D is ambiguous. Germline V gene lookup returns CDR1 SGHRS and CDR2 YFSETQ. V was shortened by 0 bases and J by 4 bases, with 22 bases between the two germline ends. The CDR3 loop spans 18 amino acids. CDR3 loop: CASSLAVDTGGLGTEAFF. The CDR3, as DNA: TGCGCCAGCAGCTTGGCCGTTGACACCGGTGGGTTGGGCACTGAAGCTTTCTTT.

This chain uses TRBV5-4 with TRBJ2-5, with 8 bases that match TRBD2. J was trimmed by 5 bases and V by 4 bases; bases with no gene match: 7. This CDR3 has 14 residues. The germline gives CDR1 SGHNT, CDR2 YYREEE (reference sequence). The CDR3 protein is CASSGGGFPETQYF. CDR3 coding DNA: TGTGCCAGCAGCGGCGGGGGGTTCCCGGAGACCCAGTACTTC.